This T cell receptor beta chain comes out of a study of blood T cell repertoires in COVID-19. Background on the study: The samples span acute and convalescent COVID-19 from the United States, Italy and Spain. Sources were T cells, B-cell-depleted T cells, or PBMCs; the material itself was cDNA or gDNA.

The CDR3 has 14 residues. Germline values: CDR1 SGHTA, CDR2 FQGNSA. The V end lost 2 bases, the J end lost 6 bases, and 11 bases lay between the germline ends. Sequencing was performed with immunoSEQ multiplex PCR; in TCRdb, only in-frame clones are kept and a portion is missing. The sample comprises roughly 71,000 clones, 86% of which are singletons, and about 2.1% rests with the top ten. The sequencing input was peripheral blood. The source is a man aged 30-40 years with acute or convalescent COVID-19. This chain connects TRBV7-2 to TRBJ1-5, with D possibly being TRBD1 (5 bases). CDR3 nucleotides: TGTGCCAGCAGCTTAATTGCAGGGTCTCAGCCCCAGCATTTT. Translation: CASSLIAGSQPQHF.